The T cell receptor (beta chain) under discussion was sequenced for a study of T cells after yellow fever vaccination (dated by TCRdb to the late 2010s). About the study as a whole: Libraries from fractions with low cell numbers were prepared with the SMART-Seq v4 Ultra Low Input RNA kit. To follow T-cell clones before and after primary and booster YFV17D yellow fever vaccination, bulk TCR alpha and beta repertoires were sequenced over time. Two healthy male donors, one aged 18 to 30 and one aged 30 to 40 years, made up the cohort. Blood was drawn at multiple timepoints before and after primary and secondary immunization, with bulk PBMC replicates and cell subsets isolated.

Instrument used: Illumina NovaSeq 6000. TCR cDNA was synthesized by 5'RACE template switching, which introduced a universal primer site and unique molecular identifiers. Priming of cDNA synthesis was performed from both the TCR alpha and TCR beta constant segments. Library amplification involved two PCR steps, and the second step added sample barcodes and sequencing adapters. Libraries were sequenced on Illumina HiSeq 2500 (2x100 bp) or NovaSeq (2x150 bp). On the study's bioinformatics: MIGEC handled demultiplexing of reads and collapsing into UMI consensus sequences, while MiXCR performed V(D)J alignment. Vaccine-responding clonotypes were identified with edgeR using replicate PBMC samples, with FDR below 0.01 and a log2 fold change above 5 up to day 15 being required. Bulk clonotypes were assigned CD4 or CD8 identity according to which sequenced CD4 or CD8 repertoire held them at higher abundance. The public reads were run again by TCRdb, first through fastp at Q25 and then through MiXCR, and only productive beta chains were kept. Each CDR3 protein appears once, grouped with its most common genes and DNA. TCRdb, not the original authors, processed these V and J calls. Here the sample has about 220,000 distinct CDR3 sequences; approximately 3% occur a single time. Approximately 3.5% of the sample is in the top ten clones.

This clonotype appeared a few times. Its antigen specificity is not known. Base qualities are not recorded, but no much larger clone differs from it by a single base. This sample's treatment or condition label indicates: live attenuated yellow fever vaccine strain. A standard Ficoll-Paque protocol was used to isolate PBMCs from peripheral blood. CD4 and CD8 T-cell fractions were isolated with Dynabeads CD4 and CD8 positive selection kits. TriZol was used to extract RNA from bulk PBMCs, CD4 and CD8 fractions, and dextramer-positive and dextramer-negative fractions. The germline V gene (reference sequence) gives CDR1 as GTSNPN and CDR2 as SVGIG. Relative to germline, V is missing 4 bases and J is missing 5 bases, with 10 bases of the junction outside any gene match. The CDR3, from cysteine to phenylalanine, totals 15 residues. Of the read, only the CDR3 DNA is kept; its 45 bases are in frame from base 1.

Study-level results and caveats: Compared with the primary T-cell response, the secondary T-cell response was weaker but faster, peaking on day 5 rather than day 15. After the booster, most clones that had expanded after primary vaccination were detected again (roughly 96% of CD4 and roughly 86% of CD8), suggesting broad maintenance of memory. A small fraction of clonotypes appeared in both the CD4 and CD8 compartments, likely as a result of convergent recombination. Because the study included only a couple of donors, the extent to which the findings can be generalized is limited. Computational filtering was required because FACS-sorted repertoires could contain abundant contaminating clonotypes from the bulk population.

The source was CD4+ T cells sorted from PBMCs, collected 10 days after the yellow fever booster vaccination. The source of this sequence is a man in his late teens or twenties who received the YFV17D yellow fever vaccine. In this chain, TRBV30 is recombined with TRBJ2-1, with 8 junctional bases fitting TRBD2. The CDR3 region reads CAWMGPGLENNEQFF. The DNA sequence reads TGTGCCTGGATGGGCCCGGGACTAGAAAACAATGAGCAGTTCTTC.